These 12 T cell receptor beta chains were sequenced from one sample in a study of blood T cell repertoires in COVID-19. Clones were read by immunoSEQ multiplex PCR, and TCRdb kept only the in-frame ones, dropping some. The sample gives about 300,000 clones, 89% of which show up once; 5% to 7% is in the top ten. Specimen: peripheral blood. These receptors all stem from a man aged 18 to 30 who had recovered from COVID-19.

The chain recombines TRBV10-1 with TRBJ1-1, with a possible D match to TRBD1 (6 bases). Trimming took 5 bases from V and 0 from J, leaving 25 bases between them. Germline V gene lookup returns CDR1 WNHNN and CDR2 SYGVQD (reference sequence). This CDR3 has 19 amino acids. CDR3 loop: CASSPGQPRFKEMNTEAFF. The CDR3 DNA is TGCGCCAGCAGTCCCGGACAGCCGAGGTTTAAGGAGATGAACACTGAAGCTTTCTTT.

This sequence joins TRBV6-5 and TRBJ1-2; 12 nucleotides match TRBD1. The germline V gene has CDR1 MNHEY and CDR2 SVGAGI. With 5 bases clipped from V and 7 bases from J, the junction kept 5 bases outside the gene matches. The CDR3 runs 14 residues. The CDR3 region is CASSTGTGGIGYTF. The CDR3 nucleotides read TGTGCCAGCAGTACAGGGACAGGGGGCATTGGCTACACCTTC.

The gene calls are TRBV6-2 or TRBV6-3 and TRBJ2-5, with a weak D call TRBD1 (5 bases). The length of the CDR3 is 15 residues. V was trimmed by 2 bases and J by 0 bases, leaving 10 bases between them. CDR1 is MNHEY, CDR2 SVGEGT, per germline. This CDR3 is CASSYGRAYQETQYF. Here the CDR3 DNA reads TGTGCCAGCAGTTACGGCAGGGCGTACCAAGAGACCCAGTACTTC.

The genes are TRBV5-4 and TRBJ1-6; D is unclear. V shed 4 bases and J shed 0 bases, with 11 bases lying between them. Germline V gene data show CDR1 as SGHNT and CDR2 as YYREEE (reference sequence). CDR3 size: 16 residues. CDR3 in amino acids: CASSQILSSYNSPLHF. The CDR3 DNA follows: TGTGCCAGCAGCCAAATCCTCAGCTCCTATAATTCACCCCTCCACTTT.

This chain joins TRBV6-5 and TRBJ1-5; D call uncertain. V was cut by 2 bases and J by 7 bases, with 12 bases left in between. The germline V gene has CDR1 MNHEY and CDR2 SVGAGI. The CDR3 totals 14 residues. The CDR3 here is CASSYEPTGQPQHF. DNA for the CDR3: TGTGCCAGCAGTTACGAACCAACGGGACAGCCCCAGCATTTT.

The chain recombines TRBV12-3 or TRBV12-4 with TRBJ2-7, with D possibly TRBD1 on 6 matching bases. This CDR3 contains 13 residues. The CDR3, as DNA: TGTGCAACAGCGAGAGGACAGCCCTACGAGCAGTACTTC. Its protein is CATARGQPYEQYF.

The chain recombines TRBV19 with TRBJ2-2; 7 bases are shared with TRBD1. V lost 9 bases to trimming and J lost 5 bases; unmatched junction nucleotides: 6. The length of the CDR3 is 13 residues. Germline CDR1 reads LNHDA; CDR2 reads SQIVND (reference sequence). The DNA for the CDR3 is TGTGCCAGCAACAGGGGACGAACCGGGGAGCTGTTTTTT. It specifies CASNRGRTGELFF.

The chain recombines TRBV6-5 with TRBJ1-2, with D possibly TRBD1 on 6 matching bases. Trimming took off 7 bases at V and 4 bases at J, with 13 bases between the two ends. The CDR3 extends over 13 amino acids. Germline CDR1 reads MNHEY; CDR2 reads SVGAGI. Here the CDR3 DNA reads TGTGCCAGCACTGGACAGAGTCTCTATGGCTACACCTTC. It translates to CASTGQSLYGYTF.

Worth noting for this clone: The same CDR3 is also encoded by other DNA sequences in this sample. The V gene is TRBV18, the J gene TRBJ2-1, with a weak D call TRBD2 (6 bases). The CDR3 totals 12 residues. Trimming left V 3 bases short and J 8 bases short, with 8 bases between. Germline CDR1 and CDR2: KGHSH and LQKENI. The CDR3 spells CASSPGGDEQFF. CDR3 DNA: TGTGCCAGCTCACCCGGAGGGGATGAGCAGTTCTTC. Combining the CDR3 with reference TRBV18 and TRBJ2-1 gives the whole variable domain NAGVMQNPRHLVRRRGQEARLRCSPMKGHSHVYWYRQLPEEGLKFMVYLQKENIIDESGMPKERFSAEFPKEGPSILRIQQVVRGDSAAYFCASSPGGDEQFFGPGTRLTVL.

The J gene is TRBJ2-2, the V gene TRBV10-3, with a possible D match to TRBD1 (5 bases). Looked up from germline, CDR1 is ENHRY and CDR2 is SYGVKD. The CDR3 is 13 residues long. V lost 4 bases to trimming and J lost 7 bases, with 10 bases between them. CDR3 bases: TGTGCCATCAGTGGGGGCCGAGACGGGGAGCTGTTTTTT. Translating gives CAISGGRDGELFF.

This chain connects TRBV7-2 to TRBJ1-4, with D possibly TRBD1 on 6 matching bases. The CDR3 sequence is 15 residues long. Germline V gives CDR1 SGHTA, CDR2 FQGNSA. Trimming cost V 1 base and J 4 bases, with 10 bases left between them. This CDR3 reads CASSLVQGFNEKLFF. The CDR3 region has the DNA TGTGCCAGCAGCTTAGTTCAGGGGTTTAATGAAAAACTGTTTTTT. The entire variable domain, with the rest obtained from reference TRBV7-2 and TRBJ1-4, is as follows: GAGVSQSPSNKVTEKGKDVELRCDPISGHTALYWYRQSLGQGLEFLIYFQGNSAPDKSGLPSDRFSAERTGGSVSTLTIQRTQQEDSAVYLCASSLVQGFNEKLFFGSGTQLSVL.

In its sample, this clone was seen once. The chain uses TRBV5-4 and TRBJ2-7; 15 bases align to TRBD2. The germline CDR1 and CDR2 sequences are SGHNT and YYREEE (reference sequence). The CDR3 sequence is 14 residues long. Trimming took 4 bases from V and 6 from J; bases not matched to a gene: 2. Here the CDR3 reads CASSLGLAGGEQYF. Written as DNA, the CDR3 is TGTGCCAGCAGCCTGGGACTAGCGGGGGGCGAGCAGTACTTC.